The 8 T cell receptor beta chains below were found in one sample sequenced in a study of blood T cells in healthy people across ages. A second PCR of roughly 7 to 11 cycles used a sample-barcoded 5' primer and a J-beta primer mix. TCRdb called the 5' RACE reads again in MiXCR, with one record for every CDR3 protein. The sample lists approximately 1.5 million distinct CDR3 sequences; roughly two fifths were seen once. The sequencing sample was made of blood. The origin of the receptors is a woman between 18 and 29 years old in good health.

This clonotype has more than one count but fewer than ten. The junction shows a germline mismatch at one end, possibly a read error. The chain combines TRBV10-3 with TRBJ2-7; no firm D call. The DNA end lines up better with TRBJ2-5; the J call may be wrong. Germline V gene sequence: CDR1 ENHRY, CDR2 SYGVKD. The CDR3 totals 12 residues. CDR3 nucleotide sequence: TGTGCCACCAAGCCGGACCAGGAGACCCAGTACTTC. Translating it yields CATKPDQETQYF.

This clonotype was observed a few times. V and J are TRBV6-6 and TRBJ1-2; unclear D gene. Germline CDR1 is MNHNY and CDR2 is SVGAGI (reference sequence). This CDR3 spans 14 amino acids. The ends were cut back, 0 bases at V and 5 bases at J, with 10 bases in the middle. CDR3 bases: TGTGCCAGCAGTTACTCCCGGTATCGGTATGGCTACACCTTC. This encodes CASSYSRYRYGYTF.

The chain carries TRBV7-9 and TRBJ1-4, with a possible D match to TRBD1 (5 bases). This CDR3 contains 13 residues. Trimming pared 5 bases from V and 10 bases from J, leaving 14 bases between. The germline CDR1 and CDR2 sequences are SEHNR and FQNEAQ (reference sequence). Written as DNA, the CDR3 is TGTGCCAGCAGCCCGGGGCTACTACGAAAACTGTTTTTT. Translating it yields CASSPGLLRKLFF.

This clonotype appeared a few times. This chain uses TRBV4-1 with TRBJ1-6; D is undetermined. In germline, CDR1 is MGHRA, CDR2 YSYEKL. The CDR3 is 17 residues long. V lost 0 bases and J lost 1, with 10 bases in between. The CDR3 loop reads CASSQDSQQSYNSPLHF. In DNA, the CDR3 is TGCGCCAGCAGCCAAGATTCACAGCAATCCTATAATTCACCCCTCCACTTT.

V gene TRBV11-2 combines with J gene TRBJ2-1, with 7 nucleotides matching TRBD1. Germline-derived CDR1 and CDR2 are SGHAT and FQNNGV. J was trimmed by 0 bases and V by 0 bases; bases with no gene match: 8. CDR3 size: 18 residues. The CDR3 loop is CASSLDPLTGSSYNEQFF. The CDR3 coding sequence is TGTGCCAGCAGCTTAGATCCCCTGACAGGGAGCTCCTACAATGAGCAGTTCTTC.

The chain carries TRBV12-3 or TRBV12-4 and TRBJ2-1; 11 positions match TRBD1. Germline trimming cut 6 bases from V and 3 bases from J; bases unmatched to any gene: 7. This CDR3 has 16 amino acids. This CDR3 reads CASSATGTGGYNEQFF. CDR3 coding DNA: TGTGCCAGCAGCGCTACCGGGACAGGGGGCTACAATGAGCAGTTCTTC.

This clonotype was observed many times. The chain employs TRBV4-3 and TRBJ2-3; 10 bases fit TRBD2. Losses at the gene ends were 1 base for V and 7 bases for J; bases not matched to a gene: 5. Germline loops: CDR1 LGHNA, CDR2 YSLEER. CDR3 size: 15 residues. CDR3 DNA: TGCGCCAGCAGCCAAGGGACTAGCGGAGCATATACGCAGTATTTT. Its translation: CASSQGTSGAYTQYF.

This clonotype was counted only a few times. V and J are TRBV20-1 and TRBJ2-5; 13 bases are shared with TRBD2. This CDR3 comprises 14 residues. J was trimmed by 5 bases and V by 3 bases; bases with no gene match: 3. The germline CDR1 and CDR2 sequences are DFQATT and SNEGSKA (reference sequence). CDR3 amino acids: CSARTSGRRETQYF. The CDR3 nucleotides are TGCAGTGCTAGGACTAGCGGGAGGAGGGAGACCCAGTACTTC.